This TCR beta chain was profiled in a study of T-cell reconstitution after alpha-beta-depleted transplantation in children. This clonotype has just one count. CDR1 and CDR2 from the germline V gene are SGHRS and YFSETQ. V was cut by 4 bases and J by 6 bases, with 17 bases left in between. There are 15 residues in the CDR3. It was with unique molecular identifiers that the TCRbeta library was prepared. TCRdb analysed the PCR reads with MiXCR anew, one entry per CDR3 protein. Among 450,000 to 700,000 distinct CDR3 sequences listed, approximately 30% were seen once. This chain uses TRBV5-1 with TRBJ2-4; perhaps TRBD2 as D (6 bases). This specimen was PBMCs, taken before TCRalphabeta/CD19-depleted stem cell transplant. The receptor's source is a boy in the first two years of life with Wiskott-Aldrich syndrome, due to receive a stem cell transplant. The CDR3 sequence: CASSPRPEGLNIQYF. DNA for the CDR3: TGCGCCAGCAGCCCGCGGCCCGAGGGACTAAACATTCAGTACTTC.